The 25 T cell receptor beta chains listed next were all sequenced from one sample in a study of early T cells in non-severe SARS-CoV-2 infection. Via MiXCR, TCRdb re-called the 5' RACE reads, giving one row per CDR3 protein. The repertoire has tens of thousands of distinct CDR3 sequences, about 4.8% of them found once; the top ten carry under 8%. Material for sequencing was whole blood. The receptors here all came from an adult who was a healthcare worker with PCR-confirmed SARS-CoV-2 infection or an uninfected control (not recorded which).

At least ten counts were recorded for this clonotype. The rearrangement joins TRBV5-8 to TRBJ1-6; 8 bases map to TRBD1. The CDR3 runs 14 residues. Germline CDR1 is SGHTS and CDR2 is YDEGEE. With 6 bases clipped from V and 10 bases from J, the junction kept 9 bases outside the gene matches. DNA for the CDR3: TGTGCCAGCACCTCCCAGGGGGCAGGATCACCCCTCCACTTT. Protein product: CASTSQGAGSPLHF.

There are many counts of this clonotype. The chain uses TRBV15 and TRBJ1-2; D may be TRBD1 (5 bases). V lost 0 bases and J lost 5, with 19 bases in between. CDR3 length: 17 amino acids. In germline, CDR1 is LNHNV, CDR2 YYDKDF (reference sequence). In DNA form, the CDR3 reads TGTGCCACCAGCAGAGATGCAGTGGGGGGTTCTAGTTATGGCTACACCTTC. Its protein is CATSRDAVGGSSYGYTF.

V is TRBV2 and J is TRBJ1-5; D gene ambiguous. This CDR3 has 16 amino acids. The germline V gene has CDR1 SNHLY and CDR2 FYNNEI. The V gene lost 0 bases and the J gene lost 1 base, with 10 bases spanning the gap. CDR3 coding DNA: TGTGCCAGCAGTGAAGCGACATTTGGGAGCAATCAGCCCCAGCATTTT. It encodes CASSEATFGSNQPQHF. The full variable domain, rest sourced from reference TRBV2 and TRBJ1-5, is EPEVTQTPSHQVTQMGQEVILRCVPISNHLYFYWYRQILGQKVEFLVSFYNNEISEKSEIFDDQFSVERPDGSNFTLKIRSTKLEDSAMYFCASSEATFGSNQPQHFGDGTRLSIL.

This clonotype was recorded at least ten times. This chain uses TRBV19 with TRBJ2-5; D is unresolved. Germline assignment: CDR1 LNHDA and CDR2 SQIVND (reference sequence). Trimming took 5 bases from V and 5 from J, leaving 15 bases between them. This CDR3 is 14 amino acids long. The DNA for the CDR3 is TGTGCCAGTAGTGCCCAGGCGACAACCGAGACCCAGTACTTC. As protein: CASSAQATTETQYF.

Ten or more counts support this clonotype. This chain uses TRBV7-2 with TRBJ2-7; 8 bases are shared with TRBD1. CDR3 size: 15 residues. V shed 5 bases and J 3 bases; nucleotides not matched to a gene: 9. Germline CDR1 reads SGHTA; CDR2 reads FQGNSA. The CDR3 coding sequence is TGTGCCAGCAGCATACCGGGACAGGCGCGCTACGAGCAGTACTTC. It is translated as CASSIPGQARYEQYF.

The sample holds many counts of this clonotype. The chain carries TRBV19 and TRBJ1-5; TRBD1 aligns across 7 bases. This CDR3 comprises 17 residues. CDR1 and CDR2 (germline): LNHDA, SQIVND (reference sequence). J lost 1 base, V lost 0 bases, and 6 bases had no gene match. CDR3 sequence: CASSIDSTGYSNQPQHF. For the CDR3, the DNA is TGTGCCAGTAGTATAGACTCGACAGGGTACAGCAATCAGCCCCAGCATTTT.

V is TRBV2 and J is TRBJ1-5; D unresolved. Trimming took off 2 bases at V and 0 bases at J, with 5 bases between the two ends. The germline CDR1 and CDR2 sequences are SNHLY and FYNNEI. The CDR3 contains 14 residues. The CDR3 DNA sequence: TGTGCCAGCAGTGAACTGAATAGCAATCAGCCCCAGCATTTT. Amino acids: CASSELNSNQPQHF.

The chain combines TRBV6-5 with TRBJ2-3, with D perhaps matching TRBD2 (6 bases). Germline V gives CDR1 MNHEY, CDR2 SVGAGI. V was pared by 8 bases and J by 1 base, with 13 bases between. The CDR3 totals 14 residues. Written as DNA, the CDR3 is TGTGCCAGCGTGGGACTTAAGGGCACAGATACGCAGTATTTT. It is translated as CASVGLKGTDTQYF.

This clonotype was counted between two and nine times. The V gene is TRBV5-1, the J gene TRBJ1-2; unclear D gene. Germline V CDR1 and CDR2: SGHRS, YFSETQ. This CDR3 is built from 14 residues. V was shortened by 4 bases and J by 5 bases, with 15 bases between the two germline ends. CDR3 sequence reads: CASSPDRQDYGYTF. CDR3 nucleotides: TGCGCCAGCAGCCCGGACCGTCAAGATTATGGCTACACCTTC.

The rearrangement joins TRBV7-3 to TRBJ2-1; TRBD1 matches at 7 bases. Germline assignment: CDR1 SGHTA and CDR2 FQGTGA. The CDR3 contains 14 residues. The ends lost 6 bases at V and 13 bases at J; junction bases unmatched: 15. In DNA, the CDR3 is TGTGCCAGCAGTCTAACTGCCCAGGGGGTGAAACAGTTCTTC. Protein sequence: CASSLTAQGVKQFF.

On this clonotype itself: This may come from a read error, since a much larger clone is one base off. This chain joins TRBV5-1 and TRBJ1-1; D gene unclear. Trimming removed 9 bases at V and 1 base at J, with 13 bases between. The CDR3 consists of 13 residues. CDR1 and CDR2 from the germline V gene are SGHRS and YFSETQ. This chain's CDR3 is CATYDRTNTEAFF. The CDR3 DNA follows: TGCGCCACCTATGACCGGACGAACACTGAAGCTTTCTTT.

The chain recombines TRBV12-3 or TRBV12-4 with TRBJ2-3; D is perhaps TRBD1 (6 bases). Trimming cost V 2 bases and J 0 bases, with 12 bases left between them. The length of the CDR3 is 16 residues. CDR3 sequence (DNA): TGTGCCAGCAGTTTACGCCTGAGGGGGAGCACAGATACGCAGTATTTT. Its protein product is CASSLRLRGSTDTQYF.

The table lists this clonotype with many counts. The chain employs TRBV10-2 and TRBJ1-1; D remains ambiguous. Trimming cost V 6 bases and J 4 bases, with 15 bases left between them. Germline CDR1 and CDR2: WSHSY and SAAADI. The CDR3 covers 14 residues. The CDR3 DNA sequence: TGCGCCAGCAGACCATGGGAATCGGGCACTGAAGCTTTCTTT. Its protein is CASRPWESGTEAFF.

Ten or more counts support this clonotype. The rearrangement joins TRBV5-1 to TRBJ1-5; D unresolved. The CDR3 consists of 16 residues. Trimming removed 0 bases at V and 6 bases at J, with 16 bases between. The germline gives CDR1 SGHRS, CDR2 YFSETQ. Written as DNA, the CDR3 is TGCGCCAGCAGCTTGGCAAGAATCCATGGGAGTCAGCCCCAGCATTTT. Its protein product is CASSLARIHGSQPQHF.

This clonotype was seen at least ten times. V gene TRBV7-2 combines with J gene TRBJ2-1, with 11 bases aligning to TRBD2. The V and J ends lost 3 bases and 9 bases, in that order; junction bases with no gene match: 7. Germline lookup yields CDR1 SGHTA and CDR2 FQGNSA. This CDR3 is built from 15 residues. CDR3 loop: CASSFSGGAGSEQFF. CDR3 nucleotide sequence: TGTGCCAGCAGCTTTAGCGGGGGGGCCGGAAGTGAGCAGTTCTTC.

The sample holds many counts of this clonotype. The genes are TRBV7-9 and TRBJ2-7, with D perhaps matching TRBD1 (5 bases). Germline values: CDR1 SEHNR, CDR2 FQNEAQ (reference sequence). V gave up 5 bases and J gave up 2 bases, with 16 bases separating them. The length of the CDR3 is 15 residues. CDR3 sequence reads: CASSQTGPDAYEQYF. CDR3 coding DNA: TGTGCCAGCAGCCAAACAGGACCCGACGCCTACGAGCAGTACTTC.

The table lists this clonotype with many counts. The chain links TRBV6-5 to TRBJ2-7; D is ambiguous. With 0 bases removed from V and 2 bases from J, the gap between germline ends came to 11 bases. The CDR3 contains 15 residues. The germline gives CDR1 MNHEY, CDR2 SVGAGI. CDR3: CASSYSEHPTYEQYF. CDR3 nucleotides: TGTGCCAGCAGTTACTCGGAACACCCAACCTACGAGCAGTACTTC.

CDR3 bases: TGTGCCAGCAGTCCACAGGGGGAGGTTAATCAGCCCCAGCATTTT. Amino acid sequence: CASSPQGEVNQPQHF. This sequence joins TRBV12-3 or TRBV12-4 and TRBJ1-5, with 8 bases fitting TRBD1. After removal of 5 bases from V and 4 bases from J, the junction contained 7 bases not matched to a gene. CDR3 length equals 15 residues.

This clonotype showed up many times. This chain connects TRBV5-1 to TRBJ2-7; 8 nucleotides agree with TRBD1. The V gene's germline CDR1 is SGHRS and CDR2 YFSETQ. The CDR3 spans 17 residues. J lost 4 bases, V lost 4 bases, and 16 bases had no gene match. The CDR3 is CASSPSRDRSDIYEQYF. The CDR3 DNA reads TGCGCCAGCAGCCCGTCCCGGGACAGGTCCGATATTTACGAGCAGTACTTC.

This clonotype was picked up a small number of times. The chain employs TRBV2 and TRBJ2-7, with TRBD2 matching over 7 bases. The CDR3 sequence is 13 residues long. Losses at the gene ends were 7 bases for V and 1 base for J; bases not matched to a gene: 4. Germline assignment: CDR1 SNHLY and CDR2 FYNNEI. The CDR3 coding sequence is TGTGCCAGCACACGGGGGGTATCCTACGAGCAGTACTTC. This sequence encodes CASTRGVSYEQYF. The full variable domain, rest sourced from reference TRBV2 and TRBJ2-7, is EPEVTQTPSHQVTQMGQEVILRCVPISNHLYFYWYRQILGQKVEFLVSFYNNEISEKSEIFDDQFSVERPDGSNFTLKIRSTKLEDSAMYFCASTRGVSYEQYFGPGTRLTVT.

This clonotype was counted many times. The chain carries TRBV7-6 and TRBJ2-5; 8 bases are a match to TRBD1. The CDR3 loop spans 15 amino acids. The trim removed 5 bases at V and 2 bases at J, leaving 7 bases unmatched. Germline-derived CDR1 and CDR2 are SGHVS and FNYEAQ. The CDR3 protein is CASSSGQGGQETQYF. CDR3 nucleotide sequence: TGTGCCAGCAGCAGCGGACAGGGTGGGCAAGAGACCCAGTACTTC.

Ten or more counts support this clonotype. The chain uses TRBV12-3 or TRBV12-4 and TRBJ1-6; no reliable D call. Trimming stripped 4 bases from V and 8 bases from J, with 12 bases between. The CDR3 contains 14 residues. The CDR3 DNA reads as TGTGCCAGCAGTTCCCGCGGGCTCTATTCACCCCTCCACTTT. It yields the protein CASSSRGLYSPLHF.

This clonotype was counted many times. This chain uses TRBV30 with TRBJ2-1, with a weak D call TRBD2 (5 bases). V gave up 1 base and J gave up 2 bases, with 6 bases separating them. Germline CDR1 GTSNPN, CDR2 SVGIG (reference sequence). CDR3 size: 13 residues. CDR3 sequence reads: CAWSAGAYNEQFF. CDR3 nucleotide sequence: TGTGCCTGGAGTGCCGGGGCCTACAATGAGCAGTTCTTC.

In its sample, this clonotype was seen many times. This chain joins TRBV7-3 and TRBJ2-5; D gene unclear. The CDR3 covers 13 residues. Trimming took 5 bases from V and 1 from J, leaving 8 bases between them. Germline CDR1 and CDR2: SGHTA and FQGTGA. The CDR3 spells CASSRRPQETQYF. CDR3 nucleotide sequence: TGTGCCAGCAGCCGAAGACCCCAAGAGACCCAGTACTTC.

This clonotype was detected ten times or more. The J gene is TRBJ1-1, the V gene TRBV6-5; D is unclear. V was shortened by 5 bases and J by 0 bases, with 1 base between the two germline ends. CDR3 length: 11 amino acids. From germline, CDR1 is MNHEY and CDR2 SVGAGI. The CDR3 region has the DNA TGTGCCAGCAGTGTGAACACTGAAGCTTTCTTT. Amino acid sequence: CASSVNTEAFF.